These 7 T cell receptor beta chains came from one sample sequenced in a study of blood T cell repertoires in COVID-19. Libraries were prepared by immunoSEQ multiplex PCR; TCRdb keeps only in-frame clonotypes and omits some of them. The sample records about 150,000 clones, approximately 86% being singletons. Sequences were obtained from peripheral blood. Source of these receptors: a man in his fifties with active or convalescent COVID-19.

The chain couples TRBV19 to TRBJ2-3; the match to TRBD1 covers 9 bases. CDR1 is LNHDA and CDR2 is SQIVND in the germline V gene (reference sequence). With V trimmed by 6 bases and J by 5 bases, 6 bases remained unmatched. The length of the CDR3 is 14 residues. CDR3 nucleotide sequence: TGTGCCAGTAGGTCACAGGGGGCAGGAGATACGCAGTATTTT. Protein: CASRSQGAGDTQYF.

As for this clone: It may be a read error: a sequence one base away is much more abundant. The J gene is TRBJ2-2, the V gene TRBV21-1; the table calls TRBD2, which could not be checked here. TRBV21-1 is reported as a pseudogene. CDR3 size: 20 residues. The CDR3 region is CASSTYRDSGGGGGTGELFF. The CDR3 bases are TGTGCCAGCAGCACCTACCGGGACTCGGGGGGGGGTGGGGGCACCGGGGAGCTGTTTTTT.

The DNA of the CDR3 is TGCGCCAGCAGTGATCGACCGGGGGGCCCCCCTTTGCCGCAGTATTTT. It specifies CASSDRPGGPPLPQYF. V usage is TRBV10-1 and J usage is TRBJ2-3; D might be TRBD2 (7 bases). The CDR3 loop spans 16 amino acids. Trimming left V 3 bases short and J 10 bases short, with 23 bases between. CDR1 and CDR2 from the germline V gene are WNHNN and SYGVQD (reference sequence).

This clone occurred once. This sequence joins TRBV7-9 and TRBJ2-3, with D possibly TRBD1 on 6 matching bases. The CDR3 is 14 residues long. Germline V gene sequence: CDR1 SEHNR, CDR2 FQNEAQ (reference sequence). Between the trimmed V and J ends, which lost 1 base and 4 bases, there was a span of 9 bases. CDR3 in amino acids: CASSLGGGSDTQYF. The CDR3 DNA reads TGTGCCAGCAGCTTAGGTGGGGGCTCAGATACGCAGTATTTT.

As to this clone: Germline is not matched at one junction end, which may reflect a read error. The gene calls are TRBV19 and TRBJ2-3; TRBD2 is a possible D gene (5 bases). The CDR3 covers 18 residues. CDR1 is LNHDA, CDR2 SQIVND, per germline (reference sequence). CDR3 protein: CASSLEDRTFNLGDTQYF. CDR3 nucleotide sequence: TGTGCCAGTAGTCTAGAAGACCGGACTTTTAACCTAGGGGATACGCAGTATTTT.

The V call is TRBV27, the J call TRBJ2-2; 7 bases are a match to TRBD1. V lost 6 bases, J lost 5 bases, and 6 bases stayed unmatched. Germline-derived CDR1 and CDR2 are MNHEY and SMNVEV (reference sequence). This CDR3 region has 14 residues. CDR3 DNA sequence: TGTGCCAGCAGACCGGGACAGAGTACCGGGGAGCTGTTTTTT. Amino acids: CASRPGQSTGELFF.

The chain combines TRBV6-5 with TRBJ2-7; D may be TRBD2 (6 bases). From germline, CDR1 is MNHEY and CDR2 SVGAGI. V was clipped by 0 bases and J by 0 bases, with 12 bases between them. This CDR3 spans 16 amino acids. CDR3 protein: CASSYSFQRASYEQYF. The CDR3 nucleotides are TGTGCCAGCAGTTACTCTTTCCAGCGGGCCTCCTACGAGCAGTACTTC.